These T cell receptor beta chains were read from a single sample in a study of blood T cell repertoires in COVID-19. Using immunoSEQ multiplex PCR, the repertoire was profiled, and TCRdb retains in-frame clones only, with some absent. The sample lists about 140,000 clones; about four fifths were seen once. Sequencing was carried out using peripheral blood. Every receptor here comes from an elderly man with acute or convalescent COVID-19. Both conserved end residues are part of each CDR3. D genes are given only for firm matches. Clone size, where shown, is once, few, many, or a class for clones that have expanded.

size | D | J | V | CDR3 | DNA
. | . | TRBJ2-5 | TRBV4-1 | CASSQFRGETQYF | TGCGCCAGCAGCCAATTCAGGGGTGAGACCCAGTACTTC
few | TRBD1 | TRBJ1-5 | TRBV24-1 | CATSDSDRRRFQPQHF | TGTGCCACCAGTGATTCGGACAGGAGGAGGTTTCAGCCCCAGCATTTT
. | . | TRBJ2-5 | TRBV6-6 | CASSYSIRAETQYF | TGTGCCAGCAGTTACTCGATCAGGGCTGAGACCCAGTACTTC
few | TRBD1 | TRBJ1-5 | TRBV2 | CASSVTGEGQPQHF | TGTGCCAGCAGCGTGACAGGGGAAGGGCAGCCCCAGCATTTT
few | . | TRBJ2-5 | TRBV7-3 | CASSLAGGETQYF | TGTGCCAGCAGCTTAGCCGGGGGTGAGACCCAGTACTTC
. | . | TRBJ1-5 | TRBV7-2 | CASSLMATGQNQPQHF | TGTGCCAGCAGCTTAATGGCTACAGGGCAAAATCAGCCCCAGCATTTT
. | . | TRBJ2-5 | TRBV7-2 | CASSLEGGLAETQYF | TGTGCCAGCAGCTTAGAGGGGGGGCTAGCTGAGACCCAGTACTTC
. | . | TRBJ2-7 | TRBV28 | CASSLQTYEQYF | TGTGCCAGCAGTCTACAGACATACGAGCAGTACTTC
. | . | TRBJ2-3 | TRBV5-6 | CASSLAWLPQDTQYF | TGTGCCAGCAGCCTAGCTTGGCTTCCCCAAGATACGCAGTATTTT
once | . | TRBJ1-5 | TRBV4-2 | CASSQERQGNQPQHF | TGTGCCAGCAGCCAAGAACGGCAGGGCAATCAGCCCCAGCATTTT
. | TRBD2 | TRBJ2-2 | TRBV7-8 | CASSLAYSGGNTGELFF | TGTGCCAGCAGCTTAGCGTACAGCGGGGGGAACACCGGGGAGCTGTTTTTT
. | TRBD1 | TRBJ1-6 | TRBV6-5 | CASSWTGHTSPLHF | TGTGCCAGCAGTTGGACAGGTCATACTTCACCCCTCCACTTT
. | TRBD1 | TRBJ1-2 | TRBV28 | CASSAGTGRGYTF | TGTGCCAGCAGTGCCGGGACAGGGCGCGGCTACACCTTC
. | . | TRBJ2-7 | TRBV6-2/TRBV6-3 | CASSYVRYEQYF | TGTGCCAGCAGTTATGTCCGCTACGAGCAGTACTTC
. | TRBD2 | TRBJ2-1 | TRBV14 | CASSSKSGGPYNEQFF | TGTGCCAGCAGCTCCAAAAGCGGGGGGCCCTACAATGAGCAGTTCTTC
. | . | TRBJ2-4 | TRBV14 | CASSQHPPGSHRGYAKNIQYF | TGTGCCAGCAGCCAACACCCCCCGGGCTCCCATAGGGGGTATGCCAAAAACATTCAGTACTTC
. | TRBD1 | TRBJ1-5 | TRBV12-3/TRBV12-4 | CASSGQGEQPQHF | TGTGCCAGCAGTGGACAGGGAGAGCAACCCCAGCATTTT
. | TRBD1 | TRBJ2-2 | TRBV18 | CASSPDSQGANTGELFF | TGTGCCAGCTCACCAGACTCACAGGGGGCGAACACCGGGGAGCTGTTTTTT
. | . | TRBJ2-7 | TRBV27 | CASSSNSLGVNEQYF | TGTGCCAGCAGTTCCAACTCTCTAGGGGTCAACGAGCAGTACTTC
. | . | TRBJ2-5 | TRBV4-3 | CASSQDRTMETQYF | TGCGCCAGCAGCCAAGATCGGACTATGGAGACCCAGTACTTC
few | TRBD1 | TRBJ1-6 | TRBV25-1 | CASSESGQGGPPLHF | TGTGCCAGCAGTGAATCTGGACAGGGTGGACCACCCCTCCACTTT
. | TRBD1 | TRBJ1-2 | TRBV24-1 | CATSDWTGGGGYTF | TGTGCCACCAGTGATTGGACAGGGGGCGGCGGCTACACCTTC
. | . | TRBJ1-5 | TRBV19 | CASSIQTVNQPQHF | TGTGCCAGTAGTATCCAGACAGTCAATCAGCCCCAGCATTTT
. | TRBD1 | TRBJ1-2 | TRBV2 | CASSSGTETYGYTF | TGTGCCAGCAGCTCCGGGACAGAAACTTATGGCTACACCTTC
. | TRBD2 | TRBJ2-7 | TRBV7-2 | CASSWRASGGGNEQYF | TGTGCCAGCAGCTGGAGGGCTAGCGGGGGGGGTAACGAGCAGTACTTC
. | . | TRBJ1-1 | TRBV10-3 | CAIKVQGWTEAFF | TGTGCCATCAAGGTGCAGGGATGGACTGAAGCTTTCTTT
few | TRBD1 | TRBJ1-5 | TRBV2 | CASSLATGPQSQHF | TGTGCCAGCAGTCTCGCGACAGGGCCGCAGTCCCAGCATTTT
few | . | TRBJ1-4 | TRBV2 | CASTQEATNEKLFF | TGTGCCAGCACGCAAGAGGCAACTAATGAAAAACTGTTTTTT
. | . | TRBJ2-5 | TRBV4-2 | CASSQDEQQETQYF | TGTGCCAGCAGCCAAGATGAACAGCAAGAGACCCAGTACTTC
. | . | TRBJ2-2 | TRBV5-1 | CASSLGAGNTGELFF | TGCGCCAGCAGCTTGGGAGCAGGGAACACCGGGGAGCTGTTTTTT
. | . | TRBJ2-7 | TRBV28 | CASSLPTGYEQYF | TGTGCCAGCAGTTTACCGACAGGTTACGAGCAGTACTTC
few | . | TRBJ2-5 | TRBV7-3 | CASSLGETGGPQETQYF | TGTGCCAGCAGCTTAGGGGAGACCGGGGGACCACAAGAGACCCAGTACTTC
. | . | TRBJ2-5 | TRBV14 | CASSQGDRPETQYF | TGTGCCAGCAGCCAGGGAGACAGGCCTGAGACCCAGTACTTC
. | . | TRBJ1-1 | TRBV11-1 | CAGGKQENTEAFF | TGTGCCGGGGGGAAACAGGAGAACACTGAAGCTTTCTTT
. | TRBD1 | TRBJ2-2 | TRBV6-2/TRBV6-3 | CASSWTGSTGELFF | TGTGCCAGCAGTTGGACAGGGAGCACCGGGGAGCTGTTTTTT
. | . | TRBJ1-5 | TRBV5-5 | CASSLTVSQPQHF | TGTGCCAGCAGCTTGACGGTTTCCCAGCCCCAGCATTTT
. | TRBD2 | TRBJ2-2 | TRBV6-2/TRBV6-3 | CASSYSRGGEANTGELFF | TGTGCCAGCAGTTACTCGCGGGGGGGCGAGGCGAACACCGGGGAGCTGTTTTTT
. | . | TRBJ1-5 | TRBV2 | CASSSQADQPQHF | TGTGCCAGCAGTTCGCAGGCAGATCAGCCCCAGCATTTT
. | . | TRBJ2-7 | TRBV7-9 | CASSLGGLEQYF | TGTGCCAGCAGCTTAGGAGGTCTCGAGCAGTACTTC
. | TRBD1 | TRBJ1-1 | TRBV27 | CASRTRTGLTEAFF | TGTGCCAGCAGAACCCGGACAGGGCTCACTGAAGCTTTCTTT
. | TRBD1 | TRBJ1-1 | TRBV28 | CASSPLGDRGTEAFF | TGTGCCAGCAGTCCCTTGGGGGACAGGGGAACTGAAGCTTTCTTT
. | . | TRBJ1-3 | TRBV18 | CASSTDTLSGNTIYF | TGTGCCAGCTCAACAGACACCCTCTCTGGAAACACCATATATTTT
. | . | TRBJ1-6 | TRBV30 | CAWSHGQSNSPLHF | TGTGCCTGGAGTCATGGACAGTCAAATTCACCCCTCCACTTT
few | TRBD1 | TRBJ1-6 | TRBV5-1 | CASSLTGQGRSPLHF | TGCGCCAGCAGCTTAACGGGACAGGGGCGCTCACCCCTCCACTTT
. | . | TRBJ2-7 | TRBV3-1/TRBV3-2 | CASSQSFYEQYF | TGTGCCAGCAGCCAATCCTTTTACGAGCAGTACTTC
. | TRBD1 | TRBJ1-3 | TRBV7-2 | CASSGLRDSPGNTIYF | TGTGCCAGCAGCGGACTCCGGGACAGTCCCGGAAACACCATATATTTT
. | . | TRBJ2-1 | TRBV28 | CASSSRLTAKPDNEQFF | TGTGCCAGCAGTTCCCGACTGACCGCTAAACCTGACAATGAGCAGTTCTTC
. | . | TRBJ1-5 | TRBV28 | CASRTGGWNQPQHF | TGTGCCAGCAGAACCGGGGGGTGGAATCAGCCCCAGCATTTT
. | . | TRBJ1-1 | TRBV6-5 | CASSYESNTEAFF | TGTGCCAGCAGTTACGAGAGTAACACTGAAGCTTTCTTT
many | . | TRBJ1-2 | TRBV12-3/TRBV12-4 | CASSQTVSGGYTF | TGTGCCAGCAGCCAGACGGTCTCGGGTGGCTACACCTTC
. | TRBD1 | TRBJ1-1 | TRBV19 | CASNMGQGATINTEAFF | TGTGCCAGTAATATGGGGCAGGGGGCTACAATAAACACTGAAGCTTTCTTT
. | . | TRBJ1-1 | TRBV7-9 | CASSFPQGTEAFF | TGTGCCAGCAGCTTTCCCCAGGGGACTGAAGCTTTCTTT
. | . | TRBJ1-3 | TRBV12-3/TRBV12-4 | CASSAQGYTIYF | TGTGCCAGCAGTGCGCAGGGTTACACCATATATTTT